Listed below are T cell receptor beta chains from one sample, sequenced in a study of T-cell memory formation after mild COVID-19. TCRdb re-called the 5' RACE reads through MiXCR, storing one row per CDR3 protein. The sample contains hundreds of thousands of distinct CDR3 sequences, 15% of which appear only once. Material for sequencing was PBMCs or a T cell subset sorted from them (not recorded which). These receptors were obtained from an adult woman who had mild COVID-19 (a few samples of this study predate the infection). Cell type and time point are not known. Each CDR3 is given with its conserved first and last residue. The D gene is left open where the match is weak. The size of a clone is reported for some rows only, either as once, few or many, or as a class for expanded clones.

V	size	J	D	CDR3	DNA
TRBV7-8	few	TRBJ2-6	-	CASSRQTAGANVLTF	TGTGCCAGCAGCCGTCAGACAGCTGGGGCCAACGTCCTGACTTTC
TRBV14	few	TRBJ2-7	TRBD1	CASSQLLTGAYEQYF	TGTGCCAGCAGCCAATTGCTGACAGGGGCCTACGAGCAGTACTTC
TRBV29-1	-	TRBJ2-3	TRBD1	CSVEGQSTDTQYF	TGCAGCGTTGAGGGACAGAGCACAGATACGCAGTATTTT
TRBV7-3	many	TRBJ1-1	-	CASSSSQNTEAFF	TGTGCCAGCAGCTCTTCTCAGAACACTGAAGCTTTCTTT
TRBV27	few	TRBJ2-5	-	CASSFQGRETQYF	TGTGCCAGCAGTTTTCAGGGGAGAGAGACCCAGTACTTC
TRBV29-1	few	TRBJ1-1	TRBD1	CSVAGQTNTEAFF	TGCAGCGTTGCGGGACAGACCAACACTGAAGCTTTCTTT
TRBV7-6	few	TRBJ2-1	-	CASSSGGGSYNEQFF	TGTGCCAGCAGCTCCGGAGGGGGATCCTACAATGAGCAGTTCTTC
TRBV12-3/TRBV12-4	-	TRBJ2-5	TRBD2	CASSLGLAGEQETQYF	TGTGCCAGCAGTTTAGGACTAGCGGGGGAACAAGAGACCCAGTACTTC
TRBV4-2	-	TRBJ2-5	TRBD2	CASSQDLLAGETQYF	TGTGCCAGCAGCCAAGATCTCCTAGCGGGAGAGACCCAGTACTTC
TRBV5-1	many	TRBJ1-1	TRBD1	CASSLGQGGEAFF	TGCGCCAGCAGCCTCGGACAGGGCGGAGAAGCTTTCTTT
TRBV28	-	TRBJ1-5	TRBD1	CASSLAGVGSGGMAQHF	TGTGCCAGCAGTTTAGCGGGGGTTGGCTCAGGGGGCATGGCCCAGCATTTT
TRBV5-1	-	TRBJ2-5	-	CASSPIRGRAPKTQYF	TGCGCCAGCAGCCCTATTAGGGGGAGGGCCCCGAAGACCCAGTACTTC
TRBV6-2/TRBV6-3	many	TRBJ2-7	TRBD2	CASRGSSGGSAEQYF	TGTGCCAGCAGAGGATCTAGCGGGGGGAGTGCCGAGCAGTACTTC
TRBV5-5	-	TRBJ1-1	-	CASSPRGSEFSAFF	TGTGCCAGCAGCCCGAGGGGGTCTGAATTCTCTGCTTTCTTT
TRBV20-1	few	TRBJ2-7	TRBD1	CSAARPRDRGLLQGASYEQYF	TGCAGTGCTGCCAGACCCCGGGACAGGGGCCTCCTACAAGGGGCCTCCTACGAGCAGTACTTC
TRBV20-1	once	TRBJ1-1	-	CSARGTVNTEAFF	TGCAGTGCTAGAGGGACAGTCAACACTGAAGCTTTCTTT
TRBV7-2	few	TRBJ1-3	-	CASSLDERGTIYF	TGTGCCAGCAGCTTAGACGAGCGGGGCACCATATATTTT
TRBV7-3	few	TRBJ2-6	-	CASGHGSSGANVLTF	TGTGCCAGCGGTCACGGCAGCTCTGGGGCCAACGTCCTGACTTTC
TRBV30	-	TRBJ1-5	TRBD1	CAWTQRGQINQPQHF	TGTGCCTGGACTCAAAGGGGGCAGATCAATCAGCCCCAGCATTTT
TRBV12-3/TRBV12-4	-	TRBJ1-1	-	CASSQQCVGTEAFF	TGTGCCAGCAGTCAACAGTGTGTGGGAACTGAAGCTTTCTTT
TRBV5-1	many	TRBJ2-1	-	CASSPGARYNEQFF	TGCGCCAGCAGCCCCGGGGCTAGGTACAATGAGCAGTTCTTC
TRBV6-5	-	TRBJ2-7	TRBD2	CASSYDSGRIHYEQYF	TGTGCCAGCAGTTACGATAGCGGGAGGATTCACTACGAGCAGTACTTC
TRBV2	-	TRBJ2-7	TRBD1	CASSERTGPYEQYF	TGTGCCAGCAGTGAACGGACAGGCCCCTACGAGCAGTACTTC
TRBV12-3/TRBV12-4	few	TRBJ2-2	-	CASSSWTGNTGELFF	TGTGCCAGCAGTTCCTGGACGGGGAACACCGGGGAGCTGTTTTTT
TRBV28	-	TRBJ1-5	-	CASSLSRLNRANQPQHF	TGTGCCAGCAGTTTGTCCCGATTAAATAGGGCAAATCAGCCCCAGCATTTT
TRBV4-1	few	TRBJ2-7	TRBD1	CASSQDDRGFGEQYF	TGCGCCAGCAGCCAAGATGACAGGGGTTTCGGCGAGCAGTACTTC
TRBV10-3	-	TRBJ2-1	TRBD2	CATLGTSGIKEQFF	TGTGCCACCCTCGGGACTAGCGGGATCAAGGAGCAGTTCTTC
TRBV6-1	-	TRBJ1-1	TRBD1	CANTIMDRASGEAFF	TGTGCCAACACGATTATGGACAGGGCATCCGGTGAAGCTTTCTTT
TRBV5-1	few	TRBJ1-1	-	CASASGDRKKNTEAFF	TGCGCCAGCGCGTCCGGAGACAGAAAAAAGAACACTGAAGCTTTCTTT
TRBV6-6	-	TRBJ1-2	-	CASSYSGYGYTF	TGTGCCAGCAGTTACTCAGGCTATGGCTACACCTTC
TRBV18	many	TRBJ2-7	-	CASSSEYEQYF	TGTGCCAGCTCAAGCGAATACGAGCAGTACTTC
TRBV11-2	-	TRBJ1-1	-	CASTPPGMNTEAFF	TGTGCCAGCACCCCGCCCGGGATGAACACTGAAGCTTTCTTT
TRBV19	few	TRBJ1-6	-	CASRFQGTASPLHF	TGTGCCAGTAGATTTCAGGGGACGGCTTCACCCCTCCACTTT
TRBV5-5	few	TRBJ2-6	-	CASSPGGANVLTF	TGTGCCAGCAGCCCCGGTGGGGCCAACGTCCTGACTTTC
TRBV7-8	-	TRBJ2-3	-	CASSLDEMAKDTQYF	TGTGCCAGCAGCTTAGACGAGATGGCGAAAGATACGCAGTATTTT
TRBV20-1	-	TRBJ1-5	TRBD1	CSGSRGSDQPQHF	TGCAGTGGATCCAGGGGGTCAGATCAGCCCCAGCATTTT
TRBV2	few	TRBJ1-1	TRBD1	CASRPGTGGGANTEAFF	TGTGCCAGCAGACCTGGGACAGGAGGAGGTGCGAACACTGAAGCTTTCTTT
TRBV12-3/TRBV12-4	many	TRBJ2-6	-	CASSSQGTSGANVLTF	TGTGCCAGCAGTTCACAGGGCACATCTGGGGCCAACGTCCTGACTTTC
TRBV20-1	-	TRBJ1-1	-	CSAGRDSALEAFF	TGCAGTGCTGGCAGAGACAGTGCACTTGAAGCTTTCTTT
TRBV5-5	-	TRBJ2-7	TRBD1	CASSLIWTGVEQYF	TGTGCCAGCAGCTTGATTTGGACAGGGGTCGAGCAGTACTTC
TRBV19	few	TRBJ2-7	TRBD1	CAGRGAGGTYEQYF	TGTGCCGGTCGAGGGGCAGGGGGTACCTACGAGCAGTACTTC
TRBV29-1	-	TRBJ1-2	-	CSAQIVGGYTF	TGCAGCGCTCAAATAGTTGGCGGCTACACCTTC
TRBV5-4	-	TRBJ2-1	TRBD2	CASSFRRSGVYNEQFF	TGTGCCAGCAGCTTCCGGCGGAGCGGGGTCTACAATGAGCAGTTCTTC
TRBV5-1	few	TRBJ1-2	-	CASSPGGNNYGYTF	TGCGCCAGCAGCCCCGGCGGGAATAACTATGGCTACACCTTC
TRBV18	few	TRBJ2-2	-	CASSLRTENTGELFF	TGTGCCAGCTCACTACGGACGGAGAACACCGGGGAGCTGTTTTTT
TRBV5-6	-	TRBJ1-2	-	CASSLVHREAYGYTF	TGTGCCAGCAGCTTGGTACACAGGGAAGCTTATGGCTACACCTTC
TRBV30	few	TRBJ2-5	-	CAWSKSGLVQETQYF	TGTGCCTGGAGTAAATCGGGACTCGTTCAAGAGACCCAGTACTTC
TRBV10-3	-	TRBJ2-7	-	CAITGTSSYEQYF	TGTGCCATTACGGGGACAAGTTCCTACGAGCAGTACTTC
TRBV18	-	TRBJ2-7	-	CASQTDMGPYSYEQYF	TGTGCCAGCCAAACTGATATGGGCCCTTACTCCTACGAGCAGTACTTC
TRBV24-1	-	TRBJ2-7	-	CATSGGPWDEQYF	TGTGCCACCAGTGGCGGGCCATGGGACGAGCAGTACTTC
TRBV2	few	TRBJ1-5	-	CASSEGQGGVTQHF	TGTGCCAGCAGTGAAGGCCAGGGAGGGGTGACCCAGCATTTT
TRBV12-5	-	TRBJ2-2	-	CASGLGPMNTGELLF	TGTGCTAGTGGTTTGGGACCCATGAACACCGGGGAGCTGTTATTT
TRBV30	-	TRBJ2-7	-	CAWSSQVYEQYF	TGTGCCTGGAGTTCTCAGGTCTACGAGCAGTACTTC
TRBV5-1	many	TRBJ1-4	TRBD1	CASSLDGTGKLFF	TGCGCCAGCAGCTTGGACGGGACAGGAAAACTGTTTTTT
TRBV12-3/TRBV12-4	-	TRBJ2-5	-	CASSFVGETQYF	TGTGCCAGCAGTTTCGTAGGGGAGACCCAGTACTTC
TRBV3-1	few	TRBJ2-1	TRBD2	CASSHSGFSYNEQFF	TGTGCCAGCAGCCATAGCGGGTTCTCCTACAATGAGCAGTTCTTC
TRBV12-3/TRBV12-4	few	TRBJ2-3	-	CASSRSSTDTQYF	TGTGCCAGCAGTCGATCTAGCACAGATACGCAGTATTTT
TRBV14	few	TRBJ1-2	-	CASSQDRGAGYTF	TGTGCCAGCAGCCAAGATAGAGGGGCCGGCTACACCTTC
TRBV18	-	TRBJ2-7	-	CASSPGGKGVTYEQYF	TGTGCCAGCTCACCAGGCGGTAAAGGGGTAACCTACGAGCAGTACTTC
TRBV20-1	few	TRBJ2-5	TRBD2	CSARDAAGGLETQYF	TGCAGTGCTAGAGATGCAGCGGGAGGTTTAGAGACCCAGTACTTC